Below, 32 T cell receptor beta chains from the same sample are listed, as sequenced in a study of T cell changes during pregnancy in multiple sclerosis (dated by TCRdb to between 2018 and 2021). Libraries were constructed by the immunoSEQ multiplex PCR assay. What TCRdb holds here is the immuneACCESS table cut down to in-frame rearrangements. Part of the clones is not present; checked against another copy, under half of the missing clones reflect an unresolved V gene, and the others are unexplained. A total of roughly 53,000 clones appear in this sample, roughly nine tenths of them only once. The biggest ten clones account for more than 0.35% of the sample. Sequenced here: CD4+ T cells from peripheral blood mononuclear cells, sampled in the second trimester of pregnancy. Receptors originate from a female donor in good health, enrolled as a control in a pregnancy study.

The chain joins TRBV10-3 to TRBJ2-7; 8 bases match TRBD2. Germline lookup yields CDR1 ENHRY and CDR2 SYGVKD. Trimming took 8 bases from V and 2 from J; bases not matched to a gene: 8. The CDR3 length is 14 residues. The CDR3 region is CAIGAAGAAYEQYF. The CDR3 region has the DNA TGTGCCATCGGCGCAGCGGGGGCGGCCTACGAGCAGTACTTC.

The V and J genes are TRBV6-5 and TRBJ2-1, with D maybe TRBD2 (6 bases). In germline, CDR1 is MNHEY, CDR2 SVGAGI. This CDR3 spans 15 amino acids. Trimming cost V 6 bases and J 2 bases, with 14 bases left between them. This CDR3 is CASSRVAVAYNEQFF. In DNA form, the CDR3 reads TGTGCCAGCAGCCGCGTAGCGGTAGCCTACAATGAGCAGTTCTTC.

The chain has TRBV5-1 and TRBJ2-2; D is perhaps TRBD1 (6 bases). CDR1 is SGHRS, CDR2 YFSETQ, per germline. The CDR3 contains 15 residues. The germline V and J ends were trimmed by 6 bases and 2 bases, with 14 bases remaining between them. CDR3 amino acids: CASTRTVANTGELFF. The CDR3 nucleotides are TGCGCCAGCACGAGGACAGTAGCAAACACCGGGGAGCTGTTTTTT.

This sequence joins TRBV7-9 and TRBJ2-3; D is possibly TRBD1 (6 bases). This CDR3 has 16 amino acids. V was pared by 0 bases and J by 0 bases, with 10 bases between. The germline gives CDR1 SEHNR, CDR2 FQNEAQ (reference sequence). The CDR3 region has the DNA TGTGCCAGCAGCTTAGCCCAGGGGTCTAGCACAGATACGCAGTATTTT. Its protein is CASSLAQGSSTDTQYF.

The V and J genes are TRBV7-3 and TRBJ1-4; D possibly corresponds to TRBD1 (6 bases). The germline CDR1 and CDR2 sequences are SGHTA and FQGTGA. The CDR3 has 15 amino acids. V was pared by 0 bases and J by 8 bases, with 13 bases between. The CDR3 coding sequence is TGTGCCAGCAGCTTAACGGGGACATCGGGGGAAAAACTGTTTTTT. Encoded protein: CASSLTGTSGEKLFF.

The V gene is TRBV5-1, the J gene TRBJ2-3; 8 bases agree with TRBD1. Germline V gene sequence: CDR1 SGHRS, CDR2 YFSETQ. With V trimmed by 4 bases and J by 5 bases, 9 bases remained unmatched. The CDR3 extends over 15 amino acids. The CDR3 nucleotides are TGCGCCAGCAGCATTGGACAGGGATCGTTAGATACGCAGTATTTT. Amino acids: CASSIGQGSLDTQYF.

This clone was seen just once. This chain uses TRBV4-3 with TRBJ1-2; 9 nucleotides agree with TRBD1. J was trimmed by 8 bases and V by 2 bases; bases with no gene match: 9. There are 15 residues in the CDR3. Germline V CDR1 and CDR2: LGHNA, YSLEER. The CDR3 loop is CASSQNPGQGRGYTF. The CDR3 nucleotides read TGCGCCAGCAGCCAAAACCCGGGACAGGGCAGGGGCTACACCTTC.

This clone was observed a handful of times. The V and J genes are TRBV19 and TRBJ2-1, with 8 positions matching TRBD1. Unmatched junction bases numbered 10, after V lost 4 bases and J lost 5 bases. Germline CDR1 is LNHDA and CDR2 is SQIVND (reference sequence). The CDR3 contains 16 residues. CDR3 in amino acids: CASSNIRDRSNNEQFF. The CDR3 coding sequence is TGTGCCAGTAGTAACATCCGGGACAGGTCAAACAATGAGCAGTTCTTC. The full variable domain, in which reference TRBV19 and TRBJ2-1 provide the parts outside the CDR3, is DGGITQSPKYLFRKEGQNVTLSCEQNLNHDAMYWYRQDPGQGLRLIYYSQIVNDFQKGDIAEGYSVSREKKESFPLTVTSAQKNPTAFYLCASSNIRDRSNNEQFFGPGTRLTVL.

The CDR3 loop reads CASSLDHLTVMSNQPQHF. The CDR3 nucleotides are TGTGCCAGCAGCTTAGATCATTTAACAGTCATGAGCAATCAGCCCCAGCATTTT. The genes are TRBV7-8 and TRBJ1-5; unclear D gene. The CDR3 has 18 residues. Trimming pared 1 base from V and 1 base from J, leaving 17 bases between. Germline lookup yields CDR1 SGHVS and CDR2 FQNEAQ.

The V gene is TRBV7-2, the J gene TRBJ1-1; 9 bases line up with TRBD1. V lost 1 base, J lost 4 bases, and 7 bases stayed unmatched. CDR3 length: 16 amino acids. Germline assignment: CDR1 SGHTA and CDR2 FQGNSA. As DNA, the CDR3 is TGTGCCAGCAGCTTAGGGGGACAGGGCGTGGGCACTGAAGCTTTCTTT. This encodes CASSLGGQGVGTEAFF.

For this clone: One end of the junction fails to match germline, which may point to a read error. This chain joins TRBV19 and TRBJ1-2; 11 bases agree with TRBD1. CDR3 length: 14 amino acids. CDR1 and CDR2 from the germline V gene are LNHDA and SQIVND (reference sequence). CDR3: CASSSRDRGALLSF. The CDR3 DNA follows: TGTGCCAGTAGTAGCCGGGACAGGGGGGCATTGCTCTCCTTC.

V gene TRBV7-8 combines with J gene TRBJ2-7; 7 nucleotides align to TRBD1. CDR3 length: 15 amino acids. The V segment lost 0 bases and the J segment 3 bases; nucleotides outside the gene matches: 5. Germline V lookup: CDR1 SGHVS, CDR2 FQNEAQ. The CDR3 loop is CASSLATGSVYEQYF. In DNA, the CDR3 is TGTGCCAGCAGCTTAGCGACAGGGTCCGTCTACGAGCAGTACTTC.

The CDR3 protein is CASKDRADGYTF. The CDR3 nucleotides read TGTGCCAGTAAAGACAGGGCGGATGGCTACACCTTC. The rearrangement links TRBV19 to TRBJ1-2; TRBD1 matches at 7 bases. The trim removed 7 bases at V and 6 bases at J, leaving 5 bases unmatched. The CDR3 is made up of 12 amino acids. Germline V gives CDR1 LNHDA, CDR2 SQIVND (reference sequence).

The rearrangement links TRBV19 to TRBJ1-1; 9 nucleotides match TRBD1. J was trimmed by 6 bases and V by 6 bases; bases with no gene match: 5. This CDR3 comprises 13 residues. Germline V gives CDR1 LNHDA, CDR2 SQIVND (reference sequence). The CDR3 DNA reads TGTGCCAGTAGAACACAGGGGGCGTCTGAAGCTTTCTTT. Its translation is CASRTQGASEAFF.

This chain uses TRBV6-6 with TRBJ2-7, with D maybe TRBD1 (6 bases). CDR3 length: 12 residues. Germline assignment: CDR1 MNHNY and CDR2 SVGAGI (reference sequence). Trimming took 5 bases from V and 6 from J, leaving 11 bases between them. The CDR3 sequence is CASSITGIEQYF. In nucleotides, the CDR3 is TGTGCCAGCAGTATCACAGGGATCGAGCAGTACTTC.

The chain has TRBV6-5 and TRBJ1-4; D call uncertain. The germline V gene has CDR1 MNHEY and CDR2 SVGAGI. V lost 2 bases and J 0 bases, leaving 10 bases between the germline ends. This CDR3 spans 16 amino acids. CDR3: CASSYETRATNEKLFF. CDR3 coding DNA: TGTGCCAGCAGTTACGAAACGAGAGCAACTAATGAAAAACTGTTTTTT.

This rearrangement joins TRBV27 to TRBJ1-6; 9 nucleotides match TRBD1. J was trimmed by 4 bases and V by 5 bases; bases with no gene match: 3. The CDR3 consists of 15 residues. In germline, CDR1 is MNHEY, CDR2 SMNVEV (reference sequence). CDR3 protein: CASSPGTGYNSPLHF. As DNA, the CDR3 is TGTGCCAGCAGTCCCGGGACAGGGTATAATTCACCCCTCCACTTT.

V and J are TRBV5-1 and TRBJ1-6; 7 bases line up with TRBD1. The CDR3 covers 14 residues. V dropped 4 bases and J dropped 7; count of bases not matched to a gene: 5. Germline CDR1 reads SGHRS; CDR2 reads YFSETQ. In DNA, the CDR3 is TGCGCCAGCAGCGGCGGACAGGAGAATTCACCCCTCCACTTT. Residues: CASSGGQENSPLHF.

This sequence joins TRBV5-6 and TRBJ1-2; the D gene is possibly TRBD1 (5 bases). Germline CDR1 reads SGHDT; CDR2 reads YYEEEE. Trimming pared 0 bases from V and 8 bases from J, leaving 11 bases between. The CDR3 sequence is 13 residues long. The CDR3 spells CASSLGGARGYTF. The CDR3, as DNA: TGTGCCAGCAGCTTGGGTGGGGCCCGGGGCTACACCTTC.

The J gene is TRBJ1-1, the V gene TRBV18; the D gene is possibly TRBD1 (5 bases). The CDR3 sequence is 16 residues long. Germline V CDR1 and CDR2: KGHSH, LQKENI. V was cut by 3 bases and J by 2 bases, with 16 bases left in between. The DNA of the CDR3 is TGTGCCAGCTCACCCCCAGGAGGGGCCTTTAACACTGAAGCTTTCTTT. It is translated as CASSPPGGAFNTEAFF.

This clone was detected a few times. Sequence at one end of the junction differs from germline and may be a read error. The chain carries TRBV7-9 and TRBJ1-1; TRBD1 might be the D (5 bases). The CDR3 sequence is 14 residues long. CDR1 and CDR2 from the germline V gene are SEHNR and FQNEAQ (reference sequence). CDR3 amino acids: CASSLDFGGTEAFF. CDR3 nucleotides: TGTGCCAGCAGTTTAGACTTCGGGGGGACTGAAGCTTTCTTT.

The chain recombines TRBV25-1 with TRBJ1-1; D perhaps matches TRBD1 (5 bases). CDR1 and CDR2 (germline): MGHDK, SYGVNS. The ends were cut back, 2 bases at V and 6 bases at J, with 10 bases in the middle. The CDR3 consists of 13 residues. CDR3 in DNA: TGTGCCAGCAGTGAAGGCGGACATCCTGAAGCTTTCTTT. Translating it yields CASSEGGHPEAFF.

The chain combines TRBV7-3 with TRBJ2-1; D is unclear. Germline V CDR1 and CDR2: SGHTA, FQGTGA. V was pared by 4 bases and J by 0 bases, with 7 bases between. CDR3 length: 14 amino acids. CDR3 nucleotide sequence: TGTGCCAGCAGCTCCGTAGCCTCCTACAATGAGCAGTTCTTC. It specifies CASSSVASYNEQFF.

V usage is TRBV6-5 and J usage is TRBJ1-1, with D perhaps matching TRBD1 (6 bases). The germline V gene encodes CDR1 MNHEY and CDR2 SVGAGI. This CDR3 is 15 amino acids long. Trimming removed 2 bases at V and 2 bases at J, with 12 bases between. The CDR3 region has the DNA TGTGCCAGCAGTTACGACAAACAGGGTAACACTGAAGCTTTCTTT. Translation gives CASSYDKQGNTEAFF.

DNA for the CDR3: TGTGCCAGCAGTGGGGGACAGGGGGTATCAGATACGCAGTATTTT. As protein: CASSGGQGVSDTQYF. The V and J genes are TRBV6-1 and TRBJ2-3; 11 positions agree with TRBD1. Germline V gene data show CDR1 as MNHNS and CDR2 as SASEGT. Germline trimming cut 4 bases from V and 4 bases from J; bases unmatched to any gene: 4. This CDR3 comprises 15 residues.

The chain is built from TRBV18 and TRBJ2-1, with 9 bases aligning to TRBD1. From germline, CDR1 is KGHSH and CDR2 LQKENI. This CDR3 region has 15 residues. V lost 3 bases to trimming and J lost 8 bases; unmatched junction nucleotides: 8. CDR3 loop: CASSPRDRVRDEQFF. In nucleotides, the CDR3 is TGTGCCAGCTCACCCCGGGACAGGGTTCGGGATGAGCAGTTCTTC.

The chain recombines TRBV7-2 with TRBJ1-2; D possibly corresponds to TRBD1 (6 bases). V was trimmed by 1 base and J by 2 bases, leaving 11 bases between them. The CDR3 extends over 15 amino acids. Germline CDR1 is SGHTA and CDR2 is FQGNSA. CDR3: CASSLVQGRNYGYTF. The CDR3 DNA sequence: TGTGCCAGCAGCTTAGTACAGGGCAGAAACTATGGCTACACCTTC.

The chain recombines TRBV6-6 with TRBJ1-5; TRBD1 is a possible D gene (5 bases). CDR1 and CDR2 from the germline V gene are MNHNY and SVGAGI (reference sequence). The CDR3 runs 16 residues. Trimming took off 5 bases at V and 11 bases at J, with 25 bases between the two ends. The CDR3 here is CASSRLDPLGIRAQHF. CDR3 coding DNA: TGTGCCAGCAGTCGCCTGGATCCATTGGGGATCAGGGCCCAGCATTTT.

This clone came up a few times. The genes are TRBV25-1 and TRBJ1-5; TRBD1 matches at 9 bases. There are 15 residues in the CDR3. The V gene end was trimmed by 6 bases and the J gene end by 4 bases; junction bases not matched to a gene: 7. The germline gives CDR1 MGHDK, CDR2 SYGVNS. CDR3 nucleotides: TGTGCCAGCAGGGGTACCGGGACAGGGAATCAGCCCCAGCATTTT. Translated, it gives CASRGTGTGNQPQHF.

The genes are TRBV19 and TRBJ1-4, with no clear D. V lost 5 bases and J 4 bases, leaving 14 bases between the germline ends. The length of the CDR3 is 15 residues. Germline V gives CDR1 LNHDA, CDR2 SQIVND (reference sequence). CDR3 in DNA: TGTGCCAGTAGTCCCCGAGACTGGAGTAATGAAAAACTGTTTTTT. It translates to CASSPRDWSNEKLFF.

The genes are TRBV7-2 and TRBJ1-2; TRBD1 might be the D (5 bases). This CDR3 comprises 15 residues. Germline values: CDR1 SGHTA, CDR2 FQGNSA. Trimming cost V 1 base and J 5 bases, with 14 bases left between them. The CDR3 DNA sequence: TGTGCCAGCAGCTTAGACGGGACTCGAACTTATGGCTACACCTTC. It specifies CASSLDGTRTYGYTF.

This sequence joins TRBV7-2 and TRBJ1-1, with a weak D call TRBD1 (5 bases). The CDR3 sequence is 14 residues long. Trimming took off 3 bases at V and 5 bases at J, with 13 bases between the two ends. CDR1 is SGHTA and CDR2 is FQGNSA in the germline V gene. This CDR3 is CASSLTRGYTEAFF. Here the CDR3 DNA reads TGTGCCAGCAGCTTGACCCGGGGGTATACTGAAGCTTTCTTT.